This paragraph reports one TCR beta chain. The antigen is undetermined. This entry is derived from a study of cytomegalovirus exposure and HLA in healthy donors. 60 Vbeta and 13 Jbeta primers were used in PCR. As processed by the authors: In a later analysis, roughly 11 million of 83 million or so unique beta chains occurred in at least two donors. Libraries were prepared by immunoSEQ multiplex PCR; TCRdb keeps only in-frame clonotypes and omits some of them. V, J and clone size derive from that table, while D and trimming were established from the DNA sequence. There are more than 150,000 clones in the sample; roughly 90% occur only once, and around 0.21% lies in the top ten. General study points: Analyses of presence/absence relied on an assumption of roughly uniform sequencing depth across donors. The availability of immune exposure information extended only to CMV serostatus. In a later analysis, about 17,000 TCR beta sequences were associated with HLA alleles at 0.05 false discovery rate.

This clonotype originated in a girl in the first two years of life in good health and CMV-seronegative. Input material: PBMCs.

The CDR3, as DNA: TGTGCCAGCAGCCGGCCCGCGGGAGGGTCCACCTACGAGCAGTACTTC. This translates into CASSRPAGGSTYEQYF. This chain uses TRBV11-1 with TRBJ2-7; 9 bases are shared with TRBD2. The ends lost 5 bases at V and 2 bases at J; junction bases unmatched: 10. The germline CDR1 and CDR2 sequences are SGHAT and FQDESV (reference sequence). The CDR3 is 16 residues long. Complete variable domain (other parts from reference TRBV11-1 and TRBJ2-7): EAEVAQSPRYKITEKSQAVAFWCDPISGHATLYWYRQILGQGPELLVQFQDESVVDDSQLPKDRFSAERLKGVDSTLKIQPAELGDSAMYLCASSRPAGGSTYEQYFGPGTRLTVT.